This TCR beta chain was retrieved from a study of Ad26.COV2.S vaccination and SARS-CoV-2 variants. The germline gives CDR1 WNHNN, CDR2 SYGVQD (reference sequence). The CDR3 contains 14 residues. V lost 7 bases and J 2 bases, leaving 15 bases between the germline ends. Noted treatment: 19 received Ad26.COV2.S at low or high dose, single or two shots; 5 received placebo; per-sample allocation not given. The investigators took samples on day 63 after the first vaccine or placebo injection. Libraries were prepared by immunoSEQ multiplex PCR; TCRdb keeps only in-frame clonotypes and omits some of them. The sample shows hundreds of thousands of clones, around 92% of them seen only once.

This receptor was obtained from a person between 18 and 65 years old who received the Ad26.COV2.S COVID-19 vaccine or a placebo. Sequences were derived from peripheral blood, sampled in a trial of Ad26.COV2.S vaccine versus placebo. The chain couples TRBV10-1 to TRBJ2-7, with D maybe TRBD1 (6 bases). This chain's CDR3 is CASNFWDMPYEQYF. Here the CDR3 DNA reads TGCGCCAGCAATTTTTGGGACATGCCCTACGAGCAGTACTTC.